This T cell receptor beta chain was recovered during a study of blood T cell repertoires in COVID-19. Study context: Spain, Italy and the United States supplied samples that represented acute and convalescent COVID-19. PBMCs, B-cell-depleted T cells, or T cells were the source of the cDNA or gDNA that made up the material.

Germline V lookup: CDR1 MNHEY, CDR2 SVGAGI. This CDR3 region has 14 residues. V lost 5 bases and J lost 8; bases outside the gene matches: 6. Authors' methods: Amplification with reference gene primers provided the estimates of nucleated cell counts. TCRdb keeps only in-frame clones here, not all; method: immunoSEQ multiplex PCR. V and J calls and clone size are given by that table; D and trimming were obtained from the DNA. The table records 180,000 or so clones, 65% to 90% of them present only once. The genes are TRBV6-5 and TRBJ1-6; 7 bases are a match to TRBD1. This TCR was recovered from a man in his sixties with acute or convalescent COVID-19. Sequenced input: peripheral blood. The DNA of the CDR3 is TGTGCCAGCAGTCTTACAGGGGCGGATTCACCCCTCCACTTT. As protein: CASSLTGADSPLHF.